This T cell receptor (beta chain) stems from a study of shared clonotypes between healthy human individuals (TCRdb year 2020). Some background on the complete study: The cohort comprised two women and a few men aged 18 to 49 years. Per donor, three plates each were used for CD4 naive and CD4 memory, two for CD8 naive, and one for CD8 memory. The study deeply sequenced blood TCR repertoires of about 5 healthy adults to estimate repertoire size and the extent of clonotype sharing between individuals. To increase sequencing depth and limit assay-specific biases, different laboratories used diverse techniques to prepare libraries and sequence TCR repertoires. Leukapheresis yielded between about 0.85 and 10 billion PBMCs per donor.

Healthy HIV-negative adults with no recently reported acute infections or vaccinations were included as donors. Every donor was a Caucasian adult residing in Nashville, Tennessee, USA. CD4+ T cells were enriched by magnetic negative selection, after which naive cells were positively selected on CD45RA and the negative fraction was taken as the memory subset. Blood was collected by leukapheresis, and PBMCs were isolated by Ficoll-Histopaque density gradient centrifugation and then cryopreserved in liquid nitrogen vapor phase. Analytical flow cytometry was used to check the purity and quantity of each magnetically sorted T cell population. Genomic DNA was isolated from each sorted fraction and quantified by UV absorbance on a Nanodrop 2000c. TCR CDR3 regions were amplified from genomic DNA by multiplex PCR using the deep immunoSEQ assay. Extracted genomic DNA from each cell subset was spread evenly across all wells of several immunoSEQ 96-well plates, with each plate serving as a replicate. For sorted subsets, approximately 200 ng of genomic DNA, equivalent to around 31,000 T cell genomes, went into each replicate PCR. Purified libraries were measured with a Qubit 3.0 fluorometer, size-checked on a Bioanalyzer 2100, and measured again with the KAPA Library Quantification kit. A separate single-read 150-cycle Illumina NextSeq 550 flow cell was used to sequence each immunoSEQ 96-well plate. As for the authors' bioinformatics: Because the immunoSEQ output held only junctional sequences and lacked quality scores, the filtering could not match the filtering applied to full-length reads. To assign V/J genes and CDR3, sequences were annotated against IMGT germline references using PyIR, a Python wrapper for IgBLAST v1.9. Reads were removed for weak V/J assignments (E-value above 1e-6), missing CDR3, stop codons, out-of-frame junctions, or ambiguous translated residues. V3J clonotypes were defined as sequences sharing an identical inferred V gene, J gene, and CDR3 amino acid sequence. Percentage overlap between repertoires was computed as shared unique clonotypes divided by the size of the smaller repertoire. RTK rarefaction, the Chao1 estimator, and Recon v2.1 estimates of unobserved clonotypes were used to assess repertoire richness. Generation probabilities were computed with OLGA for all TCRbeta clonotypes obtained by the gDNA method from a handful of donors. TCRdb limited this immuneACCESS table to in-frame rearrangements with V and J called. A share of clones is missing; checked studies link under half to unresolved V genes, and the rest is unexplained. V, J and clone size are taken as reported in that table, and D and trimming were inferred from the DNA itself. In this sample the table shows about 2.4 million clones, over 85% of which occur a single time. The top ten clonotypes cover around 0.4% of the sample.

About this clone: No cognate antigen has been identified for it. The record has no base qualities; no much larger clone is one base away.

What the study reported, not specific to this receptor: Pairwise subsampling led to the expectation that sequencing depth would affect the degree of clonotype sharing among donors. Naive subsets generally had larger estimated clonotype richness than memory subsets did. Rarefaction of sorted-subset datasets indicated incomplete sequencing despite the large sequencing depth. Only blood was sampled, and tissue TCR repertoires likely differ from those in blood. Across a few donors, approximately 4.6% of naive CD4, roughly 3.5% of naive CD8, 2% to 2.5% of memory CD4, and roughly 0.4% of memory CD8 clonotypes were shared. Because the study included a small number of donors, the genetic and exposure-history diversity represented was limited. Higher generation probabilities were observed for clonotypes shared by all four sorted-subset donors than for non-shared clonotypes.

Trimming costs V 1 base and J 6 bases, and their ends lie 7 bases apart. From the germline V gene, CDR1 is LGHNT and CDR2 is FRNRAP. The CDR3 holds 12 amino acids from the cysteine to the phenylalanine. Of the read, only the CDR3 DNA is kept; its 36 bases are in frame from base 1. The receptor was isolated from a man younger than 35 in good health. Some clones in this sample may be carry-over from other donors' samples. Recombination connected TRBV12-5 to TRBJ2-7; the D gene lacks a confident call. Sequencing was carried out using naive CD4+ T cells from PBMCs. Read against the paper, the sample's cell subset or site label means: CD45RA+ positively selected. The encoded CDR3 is CASGLAIGEQYF. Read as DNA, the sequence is TGTGCTAGTGGTTTGGCGATAGGCGAGCAGTACTTC.